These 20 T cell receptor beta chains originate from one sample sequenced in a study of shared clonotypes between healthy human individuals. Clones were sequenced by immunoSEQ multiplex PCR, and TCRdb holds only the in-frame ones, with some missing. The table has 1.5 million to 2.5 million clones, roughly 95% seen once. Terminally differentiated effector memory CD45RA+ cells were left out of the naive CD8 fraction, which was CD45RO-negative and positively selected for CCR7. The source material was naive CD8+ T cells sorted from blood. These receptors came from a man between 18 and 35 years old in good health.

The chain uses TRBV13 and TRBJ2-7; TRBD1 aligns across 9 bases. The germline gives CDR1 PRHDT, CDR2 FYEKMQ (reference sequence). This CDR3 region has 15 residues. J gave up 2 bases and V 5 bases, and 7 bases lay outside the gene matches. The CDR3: CASSQTGTGPYEQYF. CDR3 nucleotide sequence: TGTGCCAGCAGCCAGACCGGGACAGGGCCCTACGAGCAGTACTTC.

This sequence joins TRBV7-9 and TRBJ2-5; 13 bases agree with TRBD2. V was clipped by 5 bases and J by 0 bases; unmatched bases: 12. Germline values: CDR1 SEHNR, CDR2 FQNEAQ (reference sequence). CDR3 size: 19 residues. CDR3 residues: CASSPDPTSGGTYQETQYF. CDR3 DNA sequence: TGTGCCAGCAGCCCAGACCCGACTAGCGGGGGGACGTACCAAGAGACCCAGTACTTC.

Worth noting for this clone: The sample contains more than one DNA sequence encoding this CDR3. This CDR3 is CASSFRGGSNQPQHF. The CDR3, as DNA: TGTGCCAGCAGTTTCAGGGGTGGGAGCAATCAGCCCCAGCATTTT. This chain joins TRBV28 and TRBJ1-5, with D possibly being TRBD1 (6 bases). V lost 3 bases and J lost 1, with 10 bases in between. The CDR3 extends over 15 amino acids. Germline V CDR1 and CDR2: MDHEN, SYDVKM.

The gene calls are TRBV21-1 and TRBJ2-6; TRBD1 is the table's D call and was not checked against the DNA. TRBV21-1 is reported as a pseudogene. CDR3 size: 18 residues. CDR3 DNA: TGTGCCAGCAGCAAAACTCCCCGTACAGGGCCTGGGGCCAACGTCCTGACTTTC. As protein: CASSKTPRTGPGANVLTF.

CDR3 DNA: TGTGCCAGCACAGGACAGGGGGAAGAGACCCAGTACTTC. Residues: CASTGQGEETQYF. The chain carries TRBV9 and TRBJ2-5, with 10 nucleotides matching TRBD1. CDR3 size: 13 residues. The germline CDR1 and CDR2 sequences are SGDLS and YYNGEE. Germline trimming cut 6 bases from V and 3 bases from J; bases unmatched to any gene: 2. Full variable domain (missing parts from reference TRBV9 and TRBJ2-5): DSGVTQTPKHLITATGQRVTLRCSPRSGDLSVYWYQQSLDQGLQFLIQYYNGEERAKGNILERFSAQQFPDLHSELNLSSLELGDSALYFCASTGQGEETQYFGPGTRLLVL.

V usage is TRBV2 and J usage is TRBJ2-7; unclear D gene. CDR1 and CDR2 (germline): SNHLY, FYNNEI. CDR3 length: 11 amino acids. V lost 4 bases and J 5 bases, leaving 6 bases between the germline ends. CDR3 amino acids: CASSVLNEQYF. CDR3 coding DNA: TGTGCCAGCAGTGTCCTTAACGAGCAGTACTTC.

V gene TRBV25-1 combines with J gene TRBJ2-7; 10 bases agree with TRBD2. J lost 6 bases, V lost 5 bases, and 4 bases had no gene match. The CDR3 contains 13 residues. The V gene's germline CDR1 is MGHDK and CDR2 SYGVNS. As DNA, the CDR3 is TGTGCCAGCAGTCACCTAGCGGGGGTCGAGCAGTACTTC. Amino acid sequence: CASSHLAGVEQYF.

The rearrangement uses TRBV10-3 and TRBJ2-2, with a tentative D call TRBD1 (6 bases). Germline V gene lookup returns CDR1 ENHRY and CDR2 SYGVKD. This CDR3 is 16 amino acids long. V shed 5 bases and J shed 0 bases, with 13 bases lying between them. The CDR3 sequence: CAISSDRSSNTGELFF. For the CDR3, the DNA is TGTGCCATCAGTTCCGACAGGTCGTCGAACACCGGGGAGCTGTTTTTT.

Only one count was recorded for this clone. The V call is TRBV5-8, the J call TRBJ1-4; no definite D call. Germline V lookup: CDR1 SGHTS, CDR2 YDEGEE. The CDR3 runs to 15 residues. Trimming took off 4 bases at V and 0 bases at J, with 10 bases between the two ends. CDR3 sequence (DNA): TGTGCCAGCAGCCACGACCCTGCAACTAATGAAAAACTGTTTTTT. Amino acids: CASSHDPATNEKLFF.

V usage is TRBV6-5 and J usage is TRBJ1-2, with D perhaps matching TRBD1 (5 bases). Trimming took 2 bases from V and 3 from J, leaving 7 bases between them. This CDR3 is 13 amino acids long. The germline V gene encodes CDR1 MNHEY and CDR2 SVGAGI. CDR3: CASSYQGDYGYTF. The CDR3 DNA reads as TGTGCCAGCAGTTACCAGGGAGACTATGGCTACACCTTC.

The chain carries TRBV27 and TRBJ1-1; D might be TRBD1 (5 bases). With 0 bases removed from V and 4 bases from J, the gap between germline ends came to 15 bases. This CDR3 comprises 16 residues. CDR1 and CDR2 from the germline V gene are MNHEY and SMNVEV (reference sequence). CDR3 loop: CASSLSSTVRFTEAFF. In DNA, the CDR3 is TGTGCCAGCAGTTTATCCTCGACAGTAAGGTTCACTGAAGCTTTCTTT.

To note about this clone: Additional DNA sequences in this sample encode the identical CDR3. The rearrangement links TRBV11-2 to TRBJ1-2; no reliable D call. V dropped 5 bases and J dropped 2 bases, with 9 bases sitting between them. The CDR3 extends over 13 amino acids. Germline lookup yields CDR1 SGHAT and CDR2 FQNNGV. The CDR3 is CASSLDGNYGYTF. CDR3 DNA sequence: TGTGCCAGCAGCCTTGACGGAAACTATGGCTACACCTTC.

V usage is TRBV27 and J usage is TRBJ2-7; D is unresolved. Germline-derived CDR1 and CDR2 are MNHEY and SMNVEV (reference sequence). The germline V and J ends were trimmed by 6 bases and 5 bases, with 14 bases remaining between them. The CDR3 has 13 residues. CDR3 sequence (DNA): TGTGCCAGCAGCCCCGACCCGGCACACGAGCAGTACTTC. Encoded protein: CASSPDPAHEQYF.

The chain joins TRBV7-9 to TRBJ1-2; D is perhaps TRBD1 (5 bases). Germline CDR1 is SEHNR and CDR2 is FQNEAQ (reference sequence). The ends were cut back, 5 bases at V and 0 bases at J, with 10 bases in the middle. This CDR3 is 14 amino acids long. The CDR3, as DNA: TGTGCCAGCAGCGTACAGGAAGCTAACTATGGCTACACCTTC. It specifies CASSVQEANYGYTF. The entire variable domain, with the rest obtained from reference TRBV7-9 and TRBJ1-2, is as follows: DTGVSQNPRHKITKRGQNVTFRCDPISEHNRLYWYRQTLGQGPEFLTYFQNEAQLEKSRLLSDRFSAERPKGSFSTLEIQRTEQGDSAMYLCASSVQEANYGYTFGSGTRLTVV.

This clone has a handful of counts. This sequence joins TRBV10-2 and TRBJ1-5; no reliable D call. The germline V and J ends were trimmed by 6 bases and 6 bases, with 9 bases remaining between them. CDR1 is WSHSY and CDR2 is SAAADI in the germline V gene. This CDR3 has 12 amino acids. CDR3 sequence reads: CASSPELQPQHF. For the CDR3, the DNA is TGCGCCAGCAGCCCCGAGCTTCAGCCCCAGCATTTT.

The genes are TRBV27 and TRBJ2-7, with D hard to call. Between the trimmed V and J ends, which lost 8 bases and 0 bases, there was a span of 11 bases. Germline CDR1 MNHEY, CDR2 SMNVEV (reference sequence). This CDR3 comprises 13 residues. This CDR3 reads CASLALGSYEQYF. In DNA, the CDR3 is TGTGCCAGCCTTGCACTGGGCTCCTACGAGCAGTACTTC.

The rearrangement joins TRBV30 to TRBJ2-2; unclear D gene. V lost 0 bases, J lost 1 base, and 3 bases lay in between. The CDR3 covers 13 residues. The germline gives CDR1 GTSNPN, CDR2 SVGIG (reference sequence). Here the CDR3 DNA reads TGTGCCTGGAGTGTAGTGAACACCGGGGAGCTGTTTTTT. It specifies CAWSVVNTGELFF.

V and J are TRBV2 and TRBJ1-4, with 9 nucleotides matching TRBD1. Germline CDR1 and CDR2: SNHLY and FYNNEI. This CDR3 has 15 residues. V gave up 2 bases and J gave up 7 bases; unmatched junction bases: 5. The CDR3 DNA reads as TGTGCCAGCAGTGAACCGGACAGGGGAGGTGAAAAACTGTTTTTT. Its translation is CASSEPDRGGEKLFF.

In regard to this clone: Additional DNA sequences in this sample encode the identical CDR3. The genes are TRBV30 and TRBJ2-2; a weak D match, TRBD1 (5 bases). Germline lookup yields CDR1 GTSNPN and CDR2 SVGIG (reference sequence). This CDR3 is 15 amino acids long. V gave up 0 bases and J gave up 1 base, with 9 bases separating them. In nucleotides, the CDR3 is TGTGCCTGGAGTGTTGGGCAGGGGAACACCGGGGAGCTGTTTTTT. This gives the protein CAWSVGQGNTGELFF.

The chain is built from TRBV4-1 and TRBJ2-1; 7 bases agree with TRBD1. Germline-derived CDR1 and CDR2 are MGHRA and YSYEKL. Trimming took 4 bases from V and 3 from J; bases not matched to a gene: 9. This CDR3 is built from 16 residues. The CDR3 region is CASSPLPGTDYNEQFF. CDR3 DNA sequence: TGCGCCAGCAGCCCCCTCCCCGGGACAGACTACAATGAGCAGTTCTTC.